This TCR beta chain was recovered during a study of shared clonotypes between healthy human individuals (dated by TCRdb to 2020 to 2022). Notes on the research overall: The cohort included a few men and a couple of women between 18 and 49 years of age. For each donor, three plates each were used for CD4 naive and CD4 memory, two plates were used for CD8 naive, and one plate was used for CD8 memory. To estimate repertoire size and how much clonotype sharing occurs between individuals, the study deeply sequenced the blood TCR repertoires of about five healthy adults. Libraries were prepared and TCR repertoires were sequenced by different laboratories using diverse techniques, in order to increase sequencing depth and limit assay-specific biases. Between about 0.8 and 8.9 billion PBMCs per donor were obtained by leukapheresis. Overall study outcomes, separate from this receptor: The genetic and exposure-history diversity represented was limited by the small number of donors. Sharing across several donors was observed for roughly 5% of naive CD4, 3% to 3.5% of naive CD8, roughly 2.3% of memory CD4, and 0.4% of memory CD8 clonotypes. Rarefaction of sorted-subset datasets indicated incomplete sequencing despite the large sequencing depth. Based on pairwise subsampling, the degree of clonotype sharing among donors was expected to be affected by sequencing depth. Sampling was restricted to blood, and TCR repertoires in tissues likely differ from the TCR repertoires found in blood. Higher generation probabilities were observed for clonotypes shared by all four sorted-subset donors than for non-shared clonotypes. Larger estimated clonotype richness was generally found for naive subsets than for memory subsets.

Donors were healthy HIV-negative adults with no recently reported acute infections or vaccinations. Every donor was a Caucasian adult residing in Nashville, Tennessee, USA. CD4+ T cells were enriched by magnetic negative selection, after which naive cells were positively selected on CD45RA and the negative fraction was taken as the memory subset. After blood collection by leukapheresis, PBMCs were isolated using Ficoll-Histopaque density gradient centrifugation and then cryopreserved in the vapor phase of liquid nitrogen. Analytical flow cytometry was used to check the purity and quantity of each magnetically sorted T cell population. From each sorted fraction, genomic DNA was isolated and quantified by UV absorbance on a Nanodrop 2000c. The CDR3 numbers 15 residues from cysteine through phenylalanine. This entry keeps only the CDR3 DNA: 45 bases, framed from base 1. Trimming at the junction amounts to 0 bases on V and 6 bases on J, and the germline ends lie 12 bases apart. CDR1 and CDR2, per the germline V gene (reference sequence), are SEHNR and FQNEAQ.

TCR CDR3 regions were amplified from genomic DNA by multiplex PCR using the deep immunoSEQ assay. Genomic DNA extracted from each cell subset was distributed evenly over all wells of several immunoSEQ 96-well plates, and each plate served as one replicate. For sorted subsets, each replicate PCR was loaded with roughly 0.2 ug genomic DNA, equivalent to roughly 30,000 T cell genomes. Purified libraries were quantified with a Qubit 3.0 fluorometer, sized on a Bioanalyzer 2100, and re-quantified with the KAPA Library Quantification kit. A separate single-read 150-cycle Illumina NextSeq 550 flow cell was used to sequence each immunoSEQ 96-well plate. The authors processed their data as follows. Because the immunoSEQ output included only junctional sequences and no quality scores, the filtering could not be the same as the filtering used for full-length reads. To assign V/J genes and CDR3, sequences were annotated against IMGT germline references using PyIR, a Python wrapper for IgBLAST v1.9. Reads were removed for weak V/J assignments (E-value above 1e-6), missing CDR3, stop codons, out-of-frame junctions, or ambiguous translated residues. V3J clonotypes were defined as sequences sharing the same inferred V gene, J gene, and CDR3 amino acid sequence. Percentage overlap between repertoires was calculated by dividing the number of shared unique clonotypes by the size of the smaller repertoire. Three approaches were used to assess repertoire richness: RTK rarefaction, the Chao1 estimator, and Recon v2.1 estimates of unobserved clonotypes. Generation probabilities for all TCRbeta clonotypes obtained by the gDNA method from a handful of donors were computed using OLGA. TCRdb took this table from immuneACCESS and kept in-frame rearrangements with V and J called. Such tables lack part of the clones; where checked against another copy, unresolved V genes explain under half of the gap, and the rest is unexplained. V and J calls and clone size are those listed in that table; D and trimming were worked out from the DNA. Recorded for this sample are about 1.5 million clones; roughly 96% of them occurred a single time. The top ten clonotypes cover approximately 1.1% of the sample.

Details on this clone: This receptor's antigen is unknown. Per-base qualities were not stored, and no clone one base away is much larger.

The material sequenced was naive CD4+ T cells sorted from blood. According to the study, the label for this sample's cell subset or site signals: CD45RA+ positively selected. The sequence is built from TRBV7-9 and TRBJ2-1; tentative D gene TRBD1, with 6 bases matching. This TCR came from a man aged 30-40 years in good health. The nucleotide sequence is given as TGTGCCAGCAGCTTAGCGCTTCAGGGGCTCAATGAGCAGTTCTTC. Its protein reads: CASSLALQGLNEQFF.